The T cell receptor (beta chain) described here comes from a study of T cell responses to AZD1222 COVID-19 vaccine. General observations from the study: With dominance at 160-218 and 743-854, vaccine-associated CD4 TCRs spanned spike. A reported finding is that nearly half of spike-specific TCRs target unmutated variant regions.

Generated by immunoSEQ multiplex PCR, the TCRdb table keeps only in-frame clones and is missing some. The sample lists some 130,000 clones, more than 90% occurring once. In this sample, this clone turned up once. The antigen remains unidentified. Germline V gene data show CDR1 as SGDLS and CDR2 as YYNGEE. CDR3 size: 15 residues. V gave up 3 bases and J gave up 0 bases; unmatched junction bases: 3. The chain has TRBV9 and TRBJ2-7; 10 positions match TRBD2. Sequenced here: peripheral blood, sampled 28 days after the second AZD1222 dose. The TCR comes from an adult who received the AZD1222 COVID-19 vaccine. The CDR3 coding sequence is TGTGCCAGCAGCGGTAGCGGGGGGATCTCCTACGAGCAGTACTTC. Amino acids: CASSGSGGISYEQYF.